This T cell receptor (beta chain) was sequenced for a study of blood T cell repertoires in COVID-19. V shed 5 bases and J 7 bases; nucleotides not matched to a gene: 15. The CDR3 is made up of 17 amino acids. Germline V gene sequence: CDR1 MDHEN, CDR2 SYDVKM. TCRdb's table, derived via immunoSEQ multiplex PCR, lists solely in-frame clones and lacks some. The sample contains 250,000 or so clones, more than 75% of which appear only once. Input material: PBMCs or T cells enriched from blood (not recorded which). This clonotype originated in a woman in her 50s who had recovered from COVID-19. The chain links TRBV28 to TRBJ2-1, with 9 bases fitting TRBD2. The CDR3 sequence is CASSIFSKRGRANEQFF. The CDR3 bases are TGTGCCAGCAGTATTTTCTCTAAACGCGGGAGGGCGAATGAGCAGTTCTTC.